The 21 T cell receptor beta chains presented below share a single source sample, sequenced in a study of blood T cells in healthy people across ages. Sample-barcoded 5' priming and a J-beta primer mix drove a second PCR of roughly 6 to 12 cycles. TCRdb called the 5' RACE reads again in MiXCR, with one record for every CDR3 protein. This table has approximately 320,000 distinct CDR3 sequences, roughly 29% appearing once. The source material was blood. The origin of the receptors is a woman in her 70s in good health.

In this sample, this clonotype turned up many times. The chain employs TRBV7-2 and TRBJ2-1; the D gene is possibly TRBD1 (5 bases). V dropped 3 bases and J dropped 4 bases, with 13 bases sitting between them. Germline assignment: CDR1 SGHTA and CDR2 FQGNSA. The CDR3 sequence is 15 residues long. CDR3: CASSFKQVLYNEQFF. In nucleotides, the CDR3 is TGTGCCAGCAGCTTCAAACAGGTTTTGTACAATGAGCAGTTCTTC.

The table lists this clonotype with a few counts. This chain joins TRBV5-6 and TRBJ1-1; possible D gene TRBD1, 6 bases. Trimming cost V 2 bases and J 0 bases, with 11 bases left between them. This CDR3 contains 15 residues. The germline gives CDR1 SGHDT, CDR2 YYEEEE. CDR3 DNA: TGTGCCAGCAGCTTTATTCCAGGGGTGAACACTGAAGCTTTCTTT. Its translation: CASSFIPGVNTEAFF.

This clonotype was detected ten times or more. The V call is TRBV29-1, the J call TRBJ2-1; 14 nucleotides align to TRBD2. This CDR3 has 15 amino acids. Germline loops: CDR1 SQVTM, CDR2 ANQGSEA. V shed 6 bases and J 9 bases; nucleotides not matched to a gene: 10. The DNA of the CDR3 is TGCAGCGTCCCGACTAGCGGGAGGGCCCGAGGTGAGCAGTTCTTC. Translated: CSVPTSGRARGEQFF.

This rearrangement joins TRBV7-8 to TRBJ2-6, with a possible D match to TRBD2 (5 bases). V was cut by 2 bases and J by 4 bases, with 12 bases left in between. Germline V gene lookup returns CDR1 SGHVS and CDR2 FQNEAQ. The CDR3 length is 16 residues. This CDR3 reads CASSLPRGYGANVLTF. The CDR3 nucleotides are TGTGCCAGCAGCTTACCCCGGGGATACGGGGCCAACGTCCTGACTTTC.

The rearrangement joins TRBV29-1 to TRBJ1-2; D may be TRBD1 (6 bases). Trimming removed 3 bases at V and 6 bases at J, with 17 bases between. This CDR3 contains 14 residues. The germline CDR1 and CDR2 sequences are SQVTM and ANQGSEA. CDR3 protein: CSVEGTGALHGYTF. The DNA for the CDR3 is TGCAGCGTTGAGGGGACGGGGGCATTGCATGGCTACACCTTC.

This clonotype was picked up a small number of times. V and J are TRBV10-3 and TRBJ2-3; the D gene is possibly TRBD1 (5 bases). V lost 11 bases to trimming and J lost 0 bases, with 12 bases between them. Germline lookup yields CDR1 ENHRY and CDR2 SYGVKD. The CDR3 loop spans 13 amino acids. CDR3 sequence (DNA): TGTGCCCTTCAGGGATCCAGCACAGATACGCAGTATTTT. Its translation: CALQGSSTDTQYF.

The chain recombines TRBV7-2 with TRBJ2-1; a weak D match, TRBD2 (5 bases). The CDR3 totals 15 residues. Germline assignment: CDR1 SGHTA and CDR2 FQGNSA. The V end was cut by 2 bases, the J end by 2 bases, with 10 bases between. This CDR3 is CASSLSSATYNEQFF. The DNA of the CDR3 is TGTGCCAGCAGCTTAAGTAGCGCCACCTACAATGAGCAGTTCTTC. The complete variable domain, with remaining parts taken from reference TRBV7-2 and TRBJ2-1, reads GAGVSQSPSNKVTEKGKDVELRCDPISGHTALYWYRQSLGQGLEFLIYFQGNSAPDKSGLPSDRFSAERTGGSVSTLTIQRTQQEDSAVYLCASSLSSATYNEQFFGPGTRLTVL.

This clonotype showed up just a few times. A much bigger clone sits one base away, suggesting this may be a read error. CDR3 in DNA: TGTGCCAGCAGCCTTGGTGGGACGTCCCTTACTGAGCAGTTCTTC. Amino acids: CASSLGGTSLTEQFF. V gene TRBV11-2 combines with J gene TRBJ2-5; possibly TRBD1 or TRBD2 for D (5 bases each). The DNA end favors TRBJ2-1, so the J call may be wrong. The length of the CDR3 is 15 residues. Germline assignment: CDR1 SGHAT and CDR2 FQNNGV.

This clonotype has more than one count but fewer than ten. Written as DNA, the CDR3 is TGCAGTGCTAGAGATCTAGAACGGAGGCTAGCGGACAATGAGCAGTTCTTC. Protein sequence: CSARDLERRLADNEQFF. The chain is built from TRBV20-1 and TRBJ2-1, with 7 bases matching TRBD2. The CDR3 is 17 residues long. The junction had 13 bases not matched to a gene; V was cut back by 0 bases and J by 5 bases. CDR1 and CDR2 from the germline V gene are DFQATT and SNEGSKA (reference sequence).

The V gene is TRBV29-1, the J gene TRBJ2-5, with D possibly TRBD1 on 7 matching bases. Germline CDR1 reads SQVTM; CDR2 reads ANQGSEA. V was clipped by 6 bases and J by 2 bases, with 16 bases between them. This CDR3 has 14 residues. CDR3 residues: CSVEGQMLQETQYF. In DNA form, the CDR3 reads TGCAGCGTGGAGGGACAGATGCTTCAAGAGACCCAGTACTTC.

V and J are TRBV7-3 and TRBJ1-1, with D unclear. Trimming cost V 8 bases and J 1 base, with 11 bases left between them. CDR1 is SGHTA and CDR2 is FQGTGA in the germline V gene. The CDR3 is 13 residues long. CDR3 amino acids: CASRSSENTEAFF. CDR3 in DNA: TGTGCCAGCCGTAGTTCAGAGAACACTGAAGCTTTCTTT.

This clonotype was seen a few times. The chain couples TRBV7-2 to TRBJ2-2; 9 bases line up with TRBD2. Germline V gene data show CDR1 as SGHTA and CDR2 as FQGNSA. J gave up 5 bases and V 6 bases, and 7 bases lay outside the gene matches. This CDR3 region has 15 residues. The CDR3 region has the DNA TGTGCCAGCAGACCAGCGGGAGGAGGAACCGGGGAGCTGTTTTTT. Translating it yields CASRPAGGGTGELFF.

The chain employs TRBV7-2 and TRBJ2-5; D ambiguous. The tail of the sequence fits TRBJ2-7 better, so the J call may be wrong. The CDR3 extends over 15 amino acids. CDR1 is SGHTA and CDR2 is FQGNSA in the germline V gene. CDR3 in amino acids: CASSLGTGDTYEQYF. Written as DNA, the CDR3 is TGTGCCAGCAGCTTAGGGACGGGCGATACCTACGAGCAGTACTTC.

Notes on this clonotype: This may arise from a read error, as a much more abundant clone is one base away. The DNA is left out, because the CDR3 cannot be placed on it with certainty; the CDR3 is given as TCRdb lists it. The V gene is TRBV7-3, the J gene TRBJ2-6; the table's TRBD1 call for D was not verified on the DNA. The CDR3 comprises 14 residues, both ends counted. CDR1 is SGHTA, CDR2 FQGTGA, per germline. CDR3 in amino acids: CASSVGTGANVLAF.

This clonotype was recorded a few times. The J gene is TRBJ2-1, the V gene TRBV12-3 or TRBV12-4; 9 bases fit TRBD2. CDR3 size: 18 residues. The V and J ends lost 3 bases and 8 bases, in that order; junction bases with no gene match: 17. The CDR3 region is CASSLSVLGRGGRDEQFF. CDR3 in DNA: TGTGCCAGCAGTTTGAGTGTACTTGGGCGCGGCGGGAGGGATGAGCAGTTCTTC.

This chain uses TRBV18 with TRBJ2-5, with 7 bases matching TRBD2. The better agreement between TRBJ2-1 and the DNA end casts doubt on the J call. The germline gives CDR1 KGHSH, CDR2 LQKENI. The CDR3 contains 14 residues. For the CDR3, the DNA is TGTGCCAGCTCACCTCAAGCGGGACTCAATGAGCAGTTCTTC. This sequence encodes CASSPQAGLNEQFF.

This clonotype occurred a few times. The chain couples TRBV11-3 to TRBJ2-5, with 14 bases aligning to TRBD2. The CDR3 is made up of 17 amino acids. With 5 bases clipped from V and 5 bases from J, the junction kept 10 bases outside the gene matches. Germline assignment: CDR1 SGHNT and CDR2 YENEEA. This CDR3 is CASSPGTSGSGGETQYF. DNA of the CDR3: TGTGCCAGCAGCCCCGGGACTAGCGGGAGTGGTGGTGAGACCCAGTACTTC.

This clonotype was seen many times. The V and J genes are TRBV28 and TRBJ1-1; D ambiguous. Trimming removed 8 bases at V and 1 base at J, with 14 bases between. The germline CDR1 and CDR2 sequences are MDHEN and SYDVKM. The CDR3 spans 14 residues. In DNA form, the CDR3 reads TGTGCCAGCCAAGCCCGGGGTTCGAACACTGAAGCTTTCTTT. It encodes CASQARGSNTEAFF. Full variable domain (missing parts from reference TRBV28 and TRBJ1-1): DVKVTQSSRYLVKRTGEKVFLECVQDMDHENMFWYRQDPGLGLRLIYFSYDVKMKEKGDIPEGYSVSREKKERFSLILESASTNQTSMYLCASQARGSNTEAFFGQGTRLTVV.

This clonotype has at least ten counts. The rearrangement links TRBV20-1 to TRBJ2-1; D perhaps matches TRBD2 (6 bases). Germline V gives CDR1 DFQATT, CDR2 SNEGSKA (reference sequence). The CDR3 loop spans 14 amino acids. Trimming shortened V by 3 bases and J by 10 bases, and 19 bases separated the two germline ends. CDR3 residues: CSARAGFSPGEQFF. CDR3 nucleotides: TGCAGTGCTAGGGCGGGGTTTTCGCCCGGGGAGCAGTTCTTC.

The chain carries TRBV6-1 and TRBJ1-5; 7 bases are a match to TRBD1. In germline, CDR1 is MNHNS, CDR2 SASEGT. This CDR3 is built from 19 residues. Trimming cost V 0 bases and J 11 bases; bases outside gene matches: 22. CDR3 bases: TGTGCCAGCAGTGAAGCTTCATTTGGTAGGACAGGAGGAGGGGGGACCCAGCATTTT. Its translation is CASSEASFGRTGGGGTQHF.

This clonotype was counted a few times. This chain uses TRBV25-1 with TRBJ1-2; D might be TRBD1 (5 bases). CDR3 length: 15 amino acids. With 6 bases removed from V and 4 bases from J, the gap between germline ends came to 18 bases. The germline gives CDR1 MGHDK, CDR2 SYGVNS. Here the CDR3 DNA reads TGTGCCAGCAGCTACCAGGCTAGCGGGGGCTATGGCTACACCTTC. Translation: CASSYQASGGYGYTF.